The 27 T cell receptor beta chains reported below all come from one sample, sequenced in a study of OX40 agonist ivuxolimab in advanced cancers. The protocol was immunoSEQ multiplex PCR, while the TCRdb copy is restricted to in-frame clones and leaves out a portion. The profile shows around 83,000 clones, approximately 88% of them singletons. Sample: CD4+ or CD8+ T cells sorted from blood, taken in a trial of the OX40 agonist ivuxolimab. Receptor source: an adult with an advanced solid tumor such as melanoma, head and neck, liver or kidney cancer.

The chain carries TRBV10-3 and TRBJ2-7; 7 bases fit TRBD1. With V trimmed by 6 bases and J by 3 bases, 11 bases remained unmatched. The CDR3 length is 15 residues. Germline V gives CDR1 ENHRY, CDR2 SYGVKD. CDR3 in amino acids: CAISSGQLNNYEQYF. CDR3 nucleotide sequence: TGTGCCATCAGCTCGGGACAGTTAAACAACTACGAGCAGTACTTC.

The chain recombines TRBV7-8 with TRBJ2-3, with 9 bases fitting TRBD2. This CDR3 contains 19 residues. Trimming at V came to 5 bases and at J to 6 bases, leaving 21 bases not matched to a gene. CDR1 is SGHVS, CDR2 FQNEAQ, per germline. The CDR3 DNA is TGTGCCAGCAGCGTATATCCCCGCCCCCAGCGGGAGGTTGCGGATACGCAGTATTTT. Protein sequence: CASSVYPRPQREVADTQYF.

This clone was picked up a small number of times. J is TRBJ2-3 and V is TRBV5-1, with 10 bases fitting TRBD2. This CDR3 is 15 amino acids long. V lost 3 bases to trimming and J lost 5 bases; unmatched junction nucleotides: 6. Germline CDR1 reads SGHRS; CDR2 reads YFSETQ. The CDR3 DNA reads TGCGCCAGCAGCTACACTAGCGGGGAGGGAGATACGCAGTATTTT. It specifies CASSYTSGEGDTQYF.

This clone was detected ten times or more. This rearrangement joins TRBV5-1 to TRBJ1-1, with 10 bases lining up with TRBD1. J gave up 3 bases and V 4 bases, and 6 bases lay outside the gene matches. This CDR3 contains 15 residues. Germline CDR1 is SGHRS and CDR2 is YFSETQ. The DNA of the CDR3 is TGCGCCAGCAGCCCCCGGACAGGGGGAGACACTGAAGCTTTCTTT. The encoded protein is CASSPRTGGDTEAFF. The whole variable domain, filled in from reference TRBV5-1 and TRBJ1-1, reads KAGVTQTPRYLIKTRGQQVTLSCSPISGHRSVSWYQQTPGQGLQFLFEYFSETQRNKGNFPGRFSGRQFSNSRSEMNVSTLELGDSALYLCASSPRTGGDTEAFFGQGTRLTVV.

This clone was seen once. J is TRBJ2-3 and V is TRBV18; 11 bases are a match to TRBD2. CDR1 is KGHSH, CDR2 LQKENI, per germline. The CDR3 consists of 16 residues. Trimming took 3 bases from V and 2 from J; bases not matched to a gene: 4. CDR3 DNA sequence: TGTGCCAGCTCACCCGGGACTAGCGGTACCACAGATACGCAGTATTTT. It translates to CASSPGTSGTTDTQYF.

The V gene is TRBV6-1, the J gene TRBJ2-3; TRBD1 might be the D (6 bases). Trimming cost V 7 bases and J 0 bases, with 14 bases left between them. CDR3 length: 15 residues. Germline values: CDR1 MNHNS, CDR2 SASEGT. CDR3 in DNA: TGTGCCAGCAATCTACAGGGCCATAGCACAGATACGCAGTATTTT. As protein: CASNLQGHSTDTQYF.

The chain recombines TRBV6-5 with TRBJ2-1; 10 bases match TRBD2. The germline gives CDR1 MNHEY, CDR2 SVGAGI. This CDR3 has 14 residues. V shed 6 bases, J shed 7 bases, and the junction held 6 bases outside the gene matches. The CDR3 spells CASSLGLADNEQFF. CDR3 nucleotides: TGTGCCAGCAGCCTCGGACTAGCGGATAATGAGCAGTTCTTC.

V gene TRBV5-5 combines with J gene TRBJ1-2, with D tentatively TRBD1 (5 bases). V shed 2 bases and J shed 3 bases, with 14 bases lying between them. Germline V gene data show CDR1 as SGHKS and CDR2 as YYEKEE (reference sequence). CDR3 length: 15 amino acids. The CDR3 coding sequence is TGTGCCAGCAGCTTACCGGCGGGGGGTTACTATGGCTACACCTTC. It yields the protein CASSLPAGGYYGYTF.

This chain connects TRBV2 to TRBJ2-7; D may be TRBD2 (5 bases). CDR3 size: 12 residues. Between the trimmed V and J ends, which lost 4 bases and 7 bases, there was a span of 11 bases. Germline V gene lookup returns CDR1 SNHLY and CDR2 FYNNEI. The CDR3 DNA sequence: TGTGCCAGCAGTGTTCCCCCGGGGGAGCAGTACTTC. Translation gives CASSVPPGEQYF.

A single count supports this clone. J is TRBJ2-1 and V is TRBV6-1; 7 nucleotides match TRBD1. This CDR3 contains 14 residues. Germline V gene sequence: CDR1 MNHNS, CDR2 SASEGT. V was pared by 5 bases and J by 10 bases, with 11 bases of the junction left unmatched. The CDR3 region has the DNA TGTGCCAGCAGTAACCGGCAAACAGGGGTAGAGCAGTTCTTC. This codes for CASSNRQTGVEQFF.

The gene calls are TRBV10-3 and TRBJ2-3; D gene ambiguous. This CDR3 spans 16 amino acids. The V end was cut by 4 bases, the J end by 2 bases, with 16 bases between. Per the germline V gene, CDR1 is ENHRY and CDR2 is SYGVKD. CDR3 in amino acids: CAISGGSGSSTDTQYF. The CDR3 DNA sequence: TGTGCCATCAGTGGGGGTAGTGGTAGTTCCACAGATACGCAGTATTTT.

V usage is TRBV11-2 and J usage is TRBJ2-5; TRBD2 might be the D (6 bases). Germline CDR1 SGHAT, CDR2 FQNNGV. V dropped 8 bases and J dropped 4 bases, with 14 bases sitting between them. The CDR3 is 13 amino acids. CDR3 in amino acids: CASRRAALETQYF. CDR3 bases: TGTGCCAGCCGGAGGGCAGCTTTAGAGACCCAGTACTTC.

The chain couples TRBV9 to TRBJ1-4, with D perhaps matching TRBD1 (5 bases). The CDR3 has 15 amino acids. V lost 4 bases and J lost 4, with 14 bases in between. The germline CDR1 and CDR2 sequences are SGDLS and YYNGEE. CDR3 DNA: TGTGCCAGCAGCACCTCCGGGGGGGGTAATGAAAAACTGTTTTTT. Translating it yields CASSTSGGGNEKLFF.

The chain combines TRBV6-1 with TRBJ1-2, with D unclear. The V gene lost 2 bases and the J gene lost 2 bases, with 6 bases spanning the gap. Germline V gene lookup returns CDR1 MNHNS and CDR2 SASEGT. The CDR3 covers 13 residues. The CDR3 here is CASSESRNYGYTF. In DNA form, the CDR3 reads TGTGCCAGCAGTGAAAGCAGGAACTATGGCTACACCTTC.

This rearrangement joins TRBV5-1 to TRBJ2-2, with TRBD1 matching over 8 bases. The V and J ends lost 1 base and 0 bases, in that order; junction bases with no gene match: 2. The CDR3 has 16 amino acids. The germline gives CDR1 SGHRS, CDR2 YFSETQ. The chain's CDR3 is CASSLSGGANTGELFF. As DNA, the CDR3 is TGCGCCAGCAGCTTGTCAGGGGGCGCGAACACCGGGGAGCTGTTTTTT.

A note on this clone: The sample has other DNA sequences that encode this CDR3 too. This chain uses TRBV5-1 with TRBJ2-1, with 9 bases fitting TRBD1. V lost 0 bases and J lost 4; bases outside the gene matches: 2. Germline V lookup: CDR1 SGHRS, CDR2 YFSETQ. The CDR3 loop spans 15 amino acids. The CDR3 nucleotides are TGCGCCAGCAGCTTGGGGGGACAGGGTTACAATGAGCAGTTCTTC. Its protein product is CASSLGGQGYNEQFF.

The DNA of the CDR3 is TGTGCCAGCAGAGTCAGGGTCCGAGAGACCCAGTACTTC. Encoded protein: CASRVRVRETQYF. The chain links TRBV2 to TRBJ2-5; D perhaps matches TRBD1 (5 bases). V lost 6 bases and J 4 bases, leaving 12 bases between the germline ends. The CDR3 spans 13 residues. Germline V gene data show CDR1 as SNHLY and CDR2 as FYNNEI.

The gene calls are TRBV19 and TRBJ2-2, with TRBD1 identical over 7 bases. This CDR3 is built from 16 residues. Trimming removed 4 bases from V and 6 bases from J; junction bases left unmatched: 11. Germline V gives CDR1 LNHDA, CDR2 SQIVND (reference sequence). CDR3 residues: CASSTLTGKSSGELFF. The CDR3 DNA sequence: TGTGCCAGTAGTACTCTGACAGGGAAGTCCTCCGGGGAGCTGTTTTTT.

This rearrangement joins TRBV10-3 to TRBJ1-1; 12 positions agree with TRBD1. The trim removed 6 bases at V and 3 bases at J, leaving 11 bases unmatched. This CDR3 spans 17 amino acids. CDR1 and CDR2 (germline): ENHRY, SYGVKD. The CDR3 here is CAISPRGTGGEDTEAFF. The CDR3 bases are TGTGCCATCAGCCCCCGCGGGACAGGGGGCGAGGACACTGAAGCTTTCTTT.

V gene TRBV9 combines with J gene TRBJ2-5; tentative D call: TRBD1 (6 bases). The V end lost 3 bases, the J end lost 5 bases, and 11 bases lay between the germline ends. CDR1 and CDR2 from the germline V gene are SGDLS and YYNGEE. The CDR3 covers 13 residues. This CDR3 reads CASSEGVEETQYF. CDR3 sequence (DNA): TGTGCCAGCAGCGAGGGGGTTGAGGAGACCCAGTACTTC.

V and J are TRBV5-8 and TRBJ2-1; D ambiguous. Between the trimmed V and J ends, which lost 5 bases and 7 bases, there was a span of 13 bases. This CDR3 region has 13 residues. Looked up from germline, CDR1 is SGHTS and CDR2 is YDEGEE. CDR3 nucleotide sequence: TGTGCCAGCAGTTGGACCCTACGGAATGAGCAGTTCTTC. Its protein product is CASSWTLRNEQFF. Variable domain in full (rest from reference TRBV5-8 and TRBJ2-1): EAGVTQSPTHLIKTRGQQATLRCSPISGHTSVYWYQQALGLGLQFLLWYDEGEERNRGNFPPRFSGRQFPNYSSELNVNALELEDSALYLCASSWTLRNEQFFGPGTRLTVL.

The CDR3 region is CASSAVSYEQYF. Here the CDR3 DNA reads TGTGCCAGCAGCGCAGTGTCCTACGAGCAGTACTTC. J is TRBJ2-7 and V is TRBV21-1; TRBD1 is the table's D call and was not checked against the DNA. TRBV21-1 corresponds to a pseudogene. The CDR3 sequence is 12 residues long.

The chain employs TRBV6-5 and TRBJ2-7, with 9 positions matching TRBD1. Germline V gene data show CDR1 as MNHEY and CDR2 as SVGAGI. CDR3 length equals 15 residues. J lost 3 bases, V lost 5 bases, and 8 bases had no gene match. The DNA for the CDR3 is TGTGCCAGCAGTCGGGGCGGACAGGGGCTCTACGAGCAGTACTTC. It specifies CASSRGGQGLYEQYF.

This chain connects TRBV5-8 to TRBJ1-1; 7 bases line up with TRBD1. Per germline, CDR1 SGHTS and CDR2 YDEGEE. This CDR3 has 17 amino acids. Trimming removed 4 bases from V and 2 bases from J; junction bases left unmatched: 14. The CDR3 loop reads CASSGGQKPTRNTEAFF. CDR3 bases: TGTGCCAGCAGCGGGGGACAGAAACCAACCCGAAACACTGAAGCTTTCTTT.

This clone has only one observation. The chain joins TRBV2 to TRBJ2-2; D might be TRBD2 (5 bases). The CDR3 is made up of 16 amino acids. The germline V and J ends were trimmed by 6 bases and 2 bases, with 16 bases remaining between them. CDR1 is SNHLY, CDR2 FYNNEI, per germline. This chain's CDR3 is CASSAFWRANTGELFF. CDR3 nucleotides: TGTGCCAGCAGCGCCTTTTGGCGGGCAAACACCGGGGAGCTGTTTTTT.

The chain has TRBV19 and TRBJ1-2; the D is unclear. This CDR3 region has 13 residues. The ends were cut back, 5 bases at V and 8 bases at J, with 15 bases in the middle. CDR1 and CDR2 (germline): LNHDA, SQIVND (reference sequence). The CDR3 is CASSGNGVGGYTF. The CDR3 DNA reads as TGTGCCAGTAGTGGGAATGGGGTAGGAGGCTACACCTTC.

The J gene is TRBJ2-2, the V gene TRBV6-1; D is undetermined. Germline lookup yields CDR1 MNHNS and CDR2 SASEGT. CDR3 length: 13 amino acids. V lost 6 bases and J lost 7, with 12 bases in between. As DNA, the CDR3 is TGTGCCAGCAGCCCGACACGGCTCGGGGAGCTGTTTTTT. As protein: CASSPTRLGELFF.